The rows below give T cell receptor beta chains drawn from one sample of a study of cytomegalovirus exposure and HLA in healthy donors. Method: immunoSEQ multiplex PCR; TCRdb's copy keeps in-frame clones and lacks some. The sample yields about 110,000 clones, approximately 70% seen once. The sample taken for sequencing was PBMCs. The source of these receptors is a man aged 40-50 years in good health and CMV-seronegative. The CDR3 runs from the conserved cysteine through the conserved F or W. A D gene is named only where the DNA matches it firmly. Clone size is not always given. Where it is, it says once, few, many or a class for expanded clones.

>TRBJ2-7|.|TRBD1|TRBV5-6
TGTGCCAGCAGCTTACCCCCCGGACAGGGGCTCTACGAGCAGTACTTC
CASSLPPGQGLYEQYF
>TRBJ2-7|.|.|TRBV19
TGTGCCAGTAGGCGAGAGCCCGGGGCCTACGAGCAGTACTTC
CASRREPGAYEQYF
>TRBJ1-4|.|.|TRBV7-7
TGTGCTAGCAGCGCGGGCCCTTCAACTAATGAAAAACTGTTTTTT
CASSAGPSTNEKLFF
>TRBJ2-5|few|.|TRBV6-5
TGTGCCAGCAACAGCCAAGAGACCCAGTACTTC
CASNSQETQYF
>TRBJ1-2|few|.|TRBV7-9
TGTGCCAGCACCCTTAGCGGGGCTGACGCTTATGGCTACACCTTC
CASTLSGADAYGYTF
>TRBJ2-1|few|TRBD2|TRBV9
TGTGCCAGCAGCGGGTCTAGCGGGGGGTTCCTCTACAATGAGCAGTTCTTC
CASSGSSGGFLYNEQFF
>TRBJ2-6|few|TRBD1|TRBV7-6
TGTGCCAGCAGCCCCAGGGGGTCTGGGGCCAACGTCCTGACTTTC
CASSPRGSGANVLTF
>TRBJ1-4|.|.|TRBV5-1
TGCGCCAGCAGCTTTGCCCTCAAGGACACAACTAATGAAAAACTGTTTTTT
CASSFALKDTTNEKLFF
>TRBJ2-3|few|TRBD2|TRBV9
TGTGCCAGCAGCGTAGGCGGCGGGGGTGGCACAGATACGCAGTATTTT
CASSVGGGGGTDTQYF
>TRBJ1-2|few|.|TRBV4-1
TGCGCCAGCAGCTCGACGGGGACACCCGGCTATGGCTACACCTTC
CASSSTGTPGYGYTF
>TRBJ2-1|.|.|TRBV4-3
TGCGCCAGCAGCCAAGATTTCAGCGCGCGCTACAATGAGCAGTTCTTC
CASSQDFSARYNEQFF
>TRBJ2-1|.|.|TRBV2
TGTGCCAGCAGTGAGATGCGGGGGACAGAGCAGTTCTTC
CASSEMRGTEQFF
>TRBJ1-1|once|.|TRBV25-1
TGTGCCAGCAGTGAATTTCAGTTCCATTCGGGTGAAGCTTTCTTT
CASSEFQFHSGEAFF
>TRBJ1-6|.|.|TRBV6-5
TGTGCCAGCAGTTACTCGTTGTCAGGGAAGGACTCACCCCTCCACTTT
CASSYSLSGKDSPLHF
>TRBJ2-3|.|.|TRBV19
TGTGCCAGCAGAAATCGGGGGTATCCCACAGATACGCAGTATTTT
CASRNRGYPTDTQYF
>TRBJ1-3|few|.|TRBV29-1
TGCAGCGTTGAGACCGGACAAGGTACTCTCTCTGGAAACACCATATATTTT
CSVETGQGTLSGNTIYF
>TRBJ2-3|.|.|TRBV29-1
TGCAGCGTTCCGGGGTCTCGAACGCAGTATTTT
CSVPGSRTQYF
>TRBJ2-7|medium-sized|.|TRBV4-2
TGTGCCAGCAGCCAAGAAGGGGGGGGGTCAACCTACGAGCAGTACTTC
CASSQEGGGSTYEQYF
>TRBJ1-5|.|.|TRBV19
TGTGCCAGTAGTATACCCCGGACATTTAGCAATCAGCCCCAGCATTTT
CASSIPRTFSNQPQHF
>TRBJ1-5|.|TRBD1|TRBV6-6
TGTGCCAGCAGCTCGACAGGGGTAGCGGATCAGCCCCAGCATTTT
CASSSTGVADQPQHF
>TRBJ2-3|.|.|TRBV5-1
TGCGCCAGCAGCACCCTCTCTAGTGGCACAGATACGCAGTATTTT
CASSTLSSGTDTQYF
>TRBJ2-7|.|.|TRBV19
TGTGCCAGTAGTACCCAGGGGGGTGAGCAGTACTTC
CASSTQGGEQYF
>TRBJ1-1|.|.|TRBV6-4
TGTGCCAGCAGAAGTACAGAGAACACTGAAGCTTTCTTT
CASRSTENTEAFF
>TRBJ2-5|.|.|TRBV4-1
TGCGCCAGCAGCCAAGAGAGGGGCCCGGACAGTGGAGAGACCCAGTACTTC
CASSQERGPDSGETQYF
>TRBJ1-1|.|TRBD1|TRBV12-5
TGTGCTAGTGCCACGACAGGGGGGAACACTGAAGCTTTCTTT
CASATTGGNTEAFF
>TRBJ1-2|.|TRBD1|TRBV6-5
TGTGCCAGCAAGACCTCCGGGACAGCTGGCTACACCTTC
CASKTSGTAGYTF
>TRBJ2-5|.|TRBD2|TRBV27
TGTGCCAGCAGTTGGGAGGGCCAAGAGACCCAGTACTTC
CASSWEGQETQYF
>TRBJ1-5|.|TRBD1|TRBV29-1
TGCAGCGTCTTAGGACAGGGGGCCAATCAGCCCCAGCATTTT
CSVLGQGANQPQHF
>TRBJ1-2|few|TRBD1|TRBV7-2
TGTGCCAGCAGCTATCAGGGGGCCAGCAACTATGGCTACACCTTC
CASSYQGASNYGYTF
>TRBJ2-3|few|TRBD1|TRBV29-1
TGCAGCGTTTCCGGGACAGGGGCCACAGATACGCAGTATTTT
CSVSGTGATDTQYF
>TRBJ2-1|.|TRBD2|TRBV4-3
TGCGCCAGCAGCCAGGGGGGGGGTTACAATGAGCAGTTCTTC
CASSQGGGYNEQFF
>TRBJ1-6|.|.|TRBV6-5
TGTGCCAGCAGTTATCGGGGTGGACCCCTCCACTTT
CASSYRGGPLHF
>TRBJ2-7|.|.|TRBV2
TGTGCCAGCAGTGTTGAGGGACAAGCCTACGAGCAGTACTTC
CASSVEGQAYEQYF
>TRBJ2-1|.|.|TRBV4-3
TGCGCCAGCAGCCAAGGCTTAGACAACCTCAATGAGCAGTTCTTC
CASSQGLDNLNEQFF
>TRBJ1-1|.|.|TRBV9
TGTGCCAGCAGCGTAGGAACGGGTACGAGACCTGAAGCTTTCTTT
CASSVGTGTRPEAFF
>TRBJ1-4|few|TRBD1|TRBV5-6
TGTGCCAGCAGCTTGTGGTGGGGAAGGGGGCATGAAAAACTGTTTTTT
CASSLWWGRGHEKLFF